This paragraph covers one T cell receptor (beta chain) sequence. As yet, its antigen is unknown. This sample is drawn from a study of cytomegalovirus exposure and HLA in healthy donors. Study findings and constraints: According to the study, some 160 TCR beta chains were cytomegalovirus-associated. HLA allele associations emerged for roughly 17,000 TCR beta sequences in a later analysis, at 0.05 false discovery rate. Near-uniform donor sequencing depth was presumed by presence/absence analyses.

CDR3 length equals 13 residues. Looked up from germline, CDR1 is MDHEN and CDR2 is SYDVKM. Trimming took 2 bases from V and 8 from J, leaving 9 bases between them. The PCR had 60 Vbeta and 13 Jbeta primers. In the authors' workflow: Later work found around 72 million unique TCR beta chains, with about 10 million shared. Data came from immunoSEQ multiplex PCR; TCRdb stores just in-frame clones and leaves some out. The V and J calls and clone size come from that table; D and trimming were worked out from the DNA. Of 110,000 to 150,000 clones listed, roughly four fifths are singletons. Sequencing was performed on PBMCs. This clonotype was sampled from a man aged 30 to 39 in good health and CMV-seronegative. The chain combines TRBV28 with TRBJ1-4; tentative D call: TRBD1 (5 bases). Written as DNA, the CDR3 is TGTGCCAGCAGTTTACAGGGAGGAGAAAAACTGTTTTTT. Amino acids: CASSLQGGEKLFF.